One sample yielded the 15 T cell receptor beta chains listed below, sequenced in a study of human T cells and chemical hapten exposure. Each CDR3 protein is one row after TCRdb ran MiXCR on the RACE reads. This table holds about 160,000 distinct CDR3 sequences, 25% to 35% found once. The time point was: patch test 3, about 24 weeks after DPC sensitization. As to treatment: therapeutic diphenylcyclopropenone sensitization with weekly scalp DPC. Sequencing used whole blood, obtained in connection with sensitization to the hapten diphenylcyclopropenone (DPC). These TCRs come from a woman younger than 35 with alopecia areata. Some clones in this sample may be carry-over from other donors' samples.

The chain is built from TRBV4-2 and TRBJ2-1; possible D gene TRBD2, 6 bases. V shed 4 bases and J shed 4 bases, with 8 bases lying between them. The CDR3 runs 13 residues. Germline CDR1 reads LGHNA; CDR2 reads YNFKEQ. The CDR3 is CASSRDLYNEQFF. The DNA for the CDR3 is TGTGCCAGCAGCCGGGACTTATACAATGAGCAGTTCTTC.

The chain employs TRBV7-9 and TRBJ1-1; D is unresolved. V lost 3 bases and J lost 4, with 9 bases in between. There are 13 residues in the CDR3. The V gene's germline CDR1 is SEHNR and CDR2 FQNEAQ (reference sequence). DNA of the CDR3: TGTGCCAGCAGCTTCAGCCTCAGCACTGAAGCTTTCTTT. Protein product: CASSFSLSTEAFF.

V gene TRBV4-3 combines with J gene TRBJ2-2; the D gene could be TRBD1 or TRBD2 (6 bases each). The germline gives CDR1 LGHNA, CDR2 YSLEER. There are 16 residues in the CDR3. V lost 0 bases to trimming and J lost 5 bases, with 13 bases between them. The CDR3 here is CASSQDSRGATGELFF. CDR3 bases: TGCGCCAGCAGCCAAGATTCGAGGGGGGCAACCGGGGAGCTGTTTTTT.

This chain joins TRBV3-1 and TRBJ1-1; no clear D gene. There are 13 residues in the CDR3. Trimming pared 4 bases from V and 5 bases from J, leaving 11 bases between. Per the germline V gene, CDR1 is LGHDT and CDR2 is YNNKEL (reference sequence). CDR3 DNA: TGTGCCAGCAGCCTCTCCCGGTATACTGAAGCTTTCTTT. It translates to CASSLSRYTEAFF.

This clonotype was picked up a small number of times. The chain couples TRBV18 to TRBJ1-5; D gene unclear. V lost 3 bases and J 0 bases, leaving 15 bases between the germline ends. The CDR3 is 17 amino acids. Germline V lookup: CDR1 KGHSH, CDR2 LQKENI. In DNA, the CDR3 is TGTGCCAGCTCACCGTACCAAACAGTGAATAGCAATCAGCCCCAGCATTTT. Translated: CASSPYQTVNSNQPQHF.

The chain employs TRBV5-1 and TRBJ2-5, with TRBD1 as a possible D gene (5 bases). V lost 7 bases, J lost 3 bases, and 16 bases lay in between. CDR3 length equals 14 residues. Germline V CDR1 and CDR2: SGHRS, YFSETQ. The CDR3 region has the DNA TGCGCCAGCCGTTTTACAGGCTTGGAAGAGACCCAGTACTTC. Its protein is CASRFTGLEETQYF.

The V gene is TRBV7-2, the J gene TRBJ2-7; 8 nucleotides line up with TRBD2. The CDR3 has 16 residues. CDR1 is SGHTA and CDR2 is FQGNSA in the germline V gene. V lost 5 bases, J lost 0 bases, and 9 bases stayed unmatched. The CDR3 nucleotides are TGTGCCAGCAGCCCCGACGCGGGGGGTACCTCCTACGAGCAGTACTTC. It encodes CASSPDAGGTSYEQYF.

The CDR3 DNA sequence: TGCGCCAGCAGCCACGGACGGACCTACGAGCAGTACTTC. The encoded protein is CASSHGRTYEQYF. V is TRBV5-1 and J is TRBJ2-7; D ambiguous. V lost 4 bases and J lost 2, with 10 bases in between. This CDR3 is built from 13 residues. The germline V gene encodes CDR1 SGHRS and CDR2 YFSETQ.

V gene TRBV29-1 combines with J gene TRBJ2-7; 10 bases line up with TRBD2. Germline CDR1 SQVTM, CDR2 ANQGSEA. The V and J ends lost 0 bases and 3 bases, in that order; junction bases with no gene match: 11. The CDR3 has 17 residues. Written as DNA, the CDR3 is TGCAGCGTTGAAGATCCTCTAGCGGGAGTCCCTATCTACGAGCAGTACTTC. This gives the protein CSVEDPLAGVPIYEQYF.

In its sample, this clonotype was seen a few times. This chain connects TRBV12-3 or TRBV12-4 to TRBJ1-5, with 7 bases aligning to TRBD1. With 3 bases clipped from V and 5 bases from J, the junction kept 13 bases outside the gene matches. This CDR3 spans 17 amino acids. Written as DNA, the CDR3 is TGTGCCAGCAGTTTTAGAGTGGGGACAGCGAAAGATCAGCCCCAGCATTTT. It translates to CASSFRVGTAKDQPQHF.

This clonotype occurred many times. The genes are TRBV20-1 and TRBJ2-7; 13 nucleotides line up with TRBD2. Germline V gives CDR1 DFQATT, CDR2 SNEGSKA (reference sequence). This CDR3 comprises 14 residues. After removal of 6 bases from V and 2 bases from J, the junction contained 4 bases not matched to a gene. The CDR3 DNA reads TGCAGTGCCAGGACTAGCGGGAGCGCCTACGAGCAGTACTTC. Protein: CSARTSGSAYEQYF.

The V and J genes are TRBV20-1 and TRBJ2-3; tentative D call: TRBD1 (5 bases). The CDR3 contains 13 residues. Germline V gives CDR1 DFQATT, CDR2 SNEGSKA (reference sequence). V gave up 2 bases and J gave up 7 bases, with 13 bases separating them. The CDR3 reads CSARLSGKNTQYF. The CDR3 DNA is TGCAGTGCTAGACTATCAGGGAAGAATACGCAGTATTTT.

This clonotype has just a few counts. The genes are TRBV7-2 and TRBJ1-2, with D maybe TRBD1 (6 bases). CDR1 and CDR2 from the germline V gene are SGHTA and FQGNSA. Trimming left V 8 bases short and J 4 bases short, with 23 bases between. The CDR3 runs to 16 residues. As DNA, the CDR3 is TGTGCCAGCCCCAGTGAGGCCGGGGGCGGCAGCTATGGCTACACCTTC. Translating it yields CASPSEAGGGSYGYTF.

This clonotype was counted between two and nine times. The rearrangement joins TRBV12-3 or TRBV12-4 to TRBJ2-7; the match to TRBD2 covers 10 bases. This CDR3 region has 15 residues. With 4 bases clipped from V and 6 bases from J, the junction kept 9 bases outside the gene matches. CDR3 nucleotides: TGTGCCAGCAGTTCGCGGACTAGCGGATCACCCGAGCAGTACTTC. This translates into CASSSRTSGSPEQYF.

The rearrangement joins TRBV4-3 to TRBJ2-1, with 12 bases identical to TRBD2. The CDR3 totals 19 residues. Germline-derived CDR1 and CDR2 are LGHNA and YSLEER. With 0 bases clipped from V and 7 bases from J, the junction kept 13 bases outside the gene matches. The CDR3: CASSQEGSSGRAGRNEQFF. The DNA of the CDR3 is TGCGCCAGCAGCCAAGAAGGGTCTAGCGGGAGGGCCGGAAGAAATGAGCAGTTCTTC.